This T cell receptor beta chain emerged from a study of cytomegalovirus exposure and HLA in healthy donors. This clone was seen just once. Vbeta (60) and Jbeta (13) primers were used in the PCR. The repertoire was sequenced with immunoSEQ multiplex PCR; TCRdb's copy has only in-frame clones and lacks some. The table shows around 150,000 clones, with 70% to 80% occurring only once. The receptor comes from a man aged 30 to 45 in good health and CMV-seronegative. Sequencing used PBMCs.

The CDR3 sequence is CASRVGTYEQYF. The CDR3, as DNA: TGTGCCAGCCGGGTCGGCACCTACGAGCAGTACTTC. The chain combines TRBV6-1 with TRBJ2-7; D not certain. The ends were cut back, 8 bases at V and 2 bases at J, with 10 bases in the middle. Germline values: CDR1 MNHNS, CDR2 SASEGT. The CDR3 loop spans 12 amino acids.